Below, 22 T cell receptor beta chains from the same sample are listed, as sequenced in a study of response to subunit inactivated influenza vaccine. TCRdb reprocessed the RT-PCR reads with MiXCR, giving one entry per CDR3 protein. The data contain about 570,000 distinct CDR3 sequences, around 10% of them singletons. The sample was also linked to a second study, of T cells expressing NK-cell markers. Per that study: With UMIs, 5'RACE template switching was used to make TCR beta cDNA.

Sequences were derived from PBMCs from blood, sampled on the day of vaccination. The receptor source for this set is a middle-aged man who received an inactivated influenza vaccine.

The V call is TRBV20-1, the J call TRBJ2-3, with TRBD2 identical over 7 bases. Trimming cost V 2 bases and J 9 bases; bases outside gene matches: 14. Looked up from germline, CDR1 is DFQATT and CDR2 is SNEGSKA (reference sequence). The CDR3 runs 15 residues. The CDR3 region is CSARHALAALDTQYF. In DNA, the CDR3 is TGCAGTGCTAGACACGCGCTAGCGGCGTTGGACACGCAGTATTTT.

The genes are TRBV28 and TRBJ2-7; 11 bases are a match to TRBD1. Per the germline V gene, CDR1 is MDHEN and CDR2 is SYDVKM. The CDR3 runs to 15 residues. The J segment lost 2 bases and the V segment lost 10 bases, leaving 10 bases of the junction unmatched. The CDR3 sequence: CATSRPGQGAYEQYF. The DNA of the CDR3 is TGTGCCACCTCAAGGCCGGGACAGGGGGCCTACGAGCAGTACTTC.

There are a few counts of this clonotype. The rearrangement links TRBV27 to TRBJ2-3; the D gene could be TRBD1 or TRBD2 (6 bases each). This CDR3 has 18 amino acids. Trimming took off 0 bases at V and 0 bases at J, with 16 bases between the two ends. Germline CDR1 and CDR2: MNHEY and SMNVEV (reference sequence). The CDR3: CASSLSKGGGRSTDTQYF. CDR3 nucleotides: TGTGCCAGCAGTTTATCGAAGGGGGGCGGCAGGAGCACAGATACGCAGTATTTT.

The J gene is TRBJ1-4, the V gene TRBV5-6, with D possibly being TRBD1 (5 bases). Trimming left V 4 bases short and J 4 bases short, with 11 bases between. Germline V gives CDR1 SGHDT, CDR2 YYEEEE. The CDR3 totals 14 residues. The CDR3 sequence: CASSHGTDNEKLFF. Here the CDR3 DNA reads TGTGCCAGCAGCCACGGGACGGATAATGAAAAACTGTTTTTT.

This clonotype turned up a few times. The chain couples TRBV5-1 to TRBJ2-1, with D perhaps TRBD1 (5 bases). In germline, CDR1 is SGHRS, CDR2 YFSETQ. The ends were cut back, 5 bases at V and 5 bases at J, with 14 bases in the middle. This CDR3 is 14 amino acids long. The DNA for the CDR3 is TGCGCCAGCAGGCTACTTGACAGAGACAATGAGCAGTTCTTC. Translation: CASRLLDRDNEQFF. The variable domain in full, with the rest retrieved from reference TRBV5-1 and TRBJ2-1, is KAGVTQTPRYLIKTRGQQVTLSCSPISGHRSVSWYQQTPGQGLQFLFEYFSETQRNKGNFPGRFSGRQFSNSRSEMNVSTLELGDSALYLCASRLLDRDNEQFFGPGTRLTVL.

The chain employs TRBV20-1 and TRBJ2-5, with TRBD1 matching 8 bases. The germline V gene has CDR1 DFQATT and CDR2 SNEGSKA (reference sequence). The V gene end was trimmed by 4 bases and the J gene end by 4 bases; junction bases not matched to a gene: 2. This CDR3 has 12 residues. The CDR3: CSATGGAETQYF. The DNA for the CDR3 is TGCAGTGCTACAGGGGGCGCAGAGACCCAGTACTTC.

The J gene is TRBJ1-2, the V gene TRBV7-2; 9 nucleotides agree with TRBD1. Germline V lookup: CDR1 SGHTA, CDR2 FQGNSA. The CDR3 runs 17 residues. V lost 3 bases, J lost 2 bases, and 10 bases stayed unmatched. As DNA, the CDR3 is TGTGCCAGCAGCTTGGGGACCGGGACAGGGTACAACTATGGCTACACCTTC. Residues: CASSLGTGTGYNYGYTF.

This clonotype showed up just a few times. A read error may account for a junction end that differs from germline. This CDR3 reads CAWSVLDAGRVF. The CDR3 coding sequence is TGTGCCTGGAGTGTTTTGGACGCTGGACGGGTCTTC. The rearrangement joins TRBV30 to TRBJ2-1; the D is unclear. The CDR3 extends over 12 amino acids. Germline lookup yields CDR1 GTSNPN and CDR2 SVGIG (reference sequence).

This clonotype was seen a handful of times. A junction end diverges from the germline sequence, so it may reflect a read error. V and J are TRBV7-7 and TRBJ1-1; 7 positions agree with TRBD1. CDR3 size: 16 residues. In germline, CDR1 is SSHAT, CDR2 FNYEAQ (reference sequence). This chain's CDR3 is CASSAQIRQGNTEAFF. The CDR3 DNA is TGTGCTAGCAGCGCTCAAATTAGACAGGGGAACACTGAAGCTTTCTTT.

Notes on this clonotype: At one boundary the junction diverges from the germline segment, which might be a read error. The DNA of the CDR3 is TGTGGCAGCAGTGCATTTTACGAGCAGTACTTC. This gives the protein CGSSAFYEQYF. V and J are TRBV2 and TRBJ2-7; D is ambiguous. CDR1 and CDR2 from the germline V gene are SNHLY and FYNNEI. CDR3 size: 11 residues.

Only a few counts were recorded for this clonotype. The rearrangement uses TRBV7-2 and TRBJ2-3, with D possibly TRBD2 on 6 matching bases. The CDR3 extends over 14 amino acids. With 7 bases removed from V and 0 bases from J, the gap between germline ends came to 11 bases. Germline-derived CDR1 and CDR2 are SGHTA and FQGNSA. The DNA of the CDR3 is TGTGCCAGCAATCGGGGGTATAGCACAGATACGCAGTATTTT. It encodes CASNRGYSTDTQYF. Based on the CDR3 plus reference TRBV7-2 and TRBJ2-3, the full variable domain is GAGVSQSPSNKVTEKGKDVELRCDPISGHTALYWYRQSLGQGLEFLIYFQGNSAPDKSGLPSDRFSAERTGGSVSTLTIQRTQQEDSAVYLCASNRGYSTDTQYFGPGTRLTVL.

This clonotype was counted only a few times. The CDR3 sequence is CSVEKEETQYF. CDR3 DNA sequence: TGCAGCGTTGAGAAGGAAGAGACCCAGTACTTC. The rearrangement uses TRBV29-1 and TRBJ2-5; no definite D call. V lost 3 bases and J 3 bases, leaving 5 bases between the germline ends. The CDR3 is 11 amino acids. CDR1 and CDR2 from the germline V gene are SQVTM and ANQGSEA.

This clonotype has just a few counts. This rearrangement joins TRBV12-3 or TRBV12-4 to TRBJ2-1; perhaps TRBD2 as D (7 bases). CDR3 length: 15 amino acids. V was pared by 7 bases and J by 9 bases, with 22 bases between. CDR3 DNA: TGTGCCAGCAACCGGGACCTAGGGGGGGTTGGTGAGCAGTTCTTC. Protein: CASNRDLGGVGEQFF.

This clonotype was seen only a few times. The chain combines TRBV5-5 with TRBJ2-3; D perhaps matches TRBD1 (5 bases). Germline V gene sequence: CDR1 SGHKS, CDR2 YYEKEE (reference sequence). This CDR3 spans 17 amino acids. V shed 4 bases and J shed 5 bases, with 23 bases lying between them. This CDR3 reads CASSITGPGALGDTQYF. The CDR3 nucleotides are TGTGCCAGCAGCATTACAGGTCCCGGAGCACTGGGAGATACGCAGTATTTT. The variable domain in full, with the rest retrieved from reference TRBV5-5 and TRBJ2-3, is DAGVTQSPTHLIKTRGQQVTLRCSPISGHKSVSWYQQVLGQGPQFIFQYYEKEERGRGNFPDRFSARQFPNYSSELNVNALLLGDSALYLCASSITGPGALGDTQYFGPGTRLTVL.

The chain uses TRBV29-1 and TRBJ2-3; possibly TRBD2 for D (5 bases). V was cut by 0 bases and J by 0 bases, with 10 bases left in between. This CDR3 has 15 amino acids. Germline CDR1 reads SQVTM; CDR2 reads ANQGSEA. The CDR3 bases are TGCAGCGTTGAAGATCCTGGGAGAAGCACAGATACGCAGTATTTT. Protein: CSVEDPGRSTDTQYF.

In its sample, this clonotype was seen a few times. This chain links TRBV20-1 with TRBJ1-5; weak D call: TRBD1 (5 bases). The V end was cut by 3 bases, the J end by 4 bases, with 10 bases between. Germline V gene lookup returns CDR1 DFQATT and CDR2 SNEGSKA (reference sequence). This CDR3 is built from 13 residues. CDR3 region: CSASTPGNQPQHF. CDR3 DNA sequence: TGCAGTGCTAGTACTCCAGGGAATCAGCCCCAGCATTTT.

This clonotype was detected many times. The V gene is TRBV29-1, the J gene TRBJ1-1; unclear D gene. CDR3 length equals 11 residues. CDR1 and CDR2 from the germline V gene are SQVTM and ANQGSEA. Between the trimmed V and J ends, which lost 5 bases and 1 base, there was a span of 5 bases. CDR3 DNA: TGCAGCGTTATCAGGAACACTGAAGCTTTCTTT. Translation gives CSVIRNTEAFF.

This clonotype has more than one count but fewer than ten. The gene calls are TRBV29-1 and TRBJ2-1, with TRBD1 identical over 10 bases. This CDR3 region has 14 residues. The germline CDR1 and CDR2 sequences are SQVTM and ANQGSEA. Losses at the gene ends were 2 bases for V and 12 bases for J; bases not matched to a gene: 10. CDR3 in amino acids: CSVEKTGGANSQFF. In DNA, the CDR3 is TGCAGCGTTGAAAAGACAGGGGGCGCGAATTCGCAGTTCTTC.

The rearrangement links TRBV3-1 to TRBJ2-3; the D is unclear. The germline gives CDR1 LGHDT, CDR2 YNNKEL (reference sequence). This CDR3 comprises 15 residues. Trimming left V 0 bases short and J 3 bases short, with 10 bases between. Written as DNA, the CDR3 is TGTGCCAGCAGCCAAGACCCCGTAGTGACAGATACGCAGTATTTT. Translating it yields CASSQDPVVTDTQYF.

The genes are TRBV29-1 and TRBJ2-5; 13 positions agree with TRBD2. The J segment lost 7 bases and the V segment lost 6 bases, leaving 14 bases of the junction unmatched. The length of the CDR3 is 16 residues. CDR1 SQVTM and CDR2 ANQGSEA come from the germline V gene. CDR3 sequence reads: CSVRGLAGVVGGTQYF. CDR3 bases: TGCAGCGTGAGAGGACTAGCGGGAGTGGTAGGGGGGACCCAGTACTTC.

V usage is TRBV12-3 or TRBV12-4 and J usage is TRBJ2-7; TRBD1 agrees at 11 bases. V lost 6 bases and J lost 2; bases outside the gene matches: 15. The CDR3 has 18 residues. In DNA form, the CDR3 reads TGTGCCAGCAGCCAGAGGACAGGGGGCAACTCCAATACCTACGAGCAGTACTTC. Translated, it gives CASSQRTGGNSNTYEQYF.

This clonotype occurred a few times. The genes are TRBV6-1 and TRBJ1-4, with TRBD1 matching 8 bases. J lost 4 bases, V lost 6 bases, and 7 bases had no gene match. The CDR3 runs 15 residues. From germline, CDR1 is MNHNS and CDR2 SASEGT. CDR3 protein: CASSPGQGFNEKLFF. The CDR3 coding sequence is TGTGCCAGCAGCCCCGGACAGGGCTTTAATGAAAAACTGTTTTTT.